The 8 T cell receptor beta chains below all came from one sample that was sequenced in a study of CD8 T cells in ankylosing spondylitis. TCRdb passed the 5' RACE reads through MiXCR, listing each CDR3 protein once. The sample consists of 300,000 to 350,000 distinct CDR3 sequences, around a tenth of them appearing once. Input material: blood, either unsorted or a sorted T cell fraction (not recorded which). These receptors were collected from a female donor with ankylosing spondylitis or in good health (not recorded which).

In this sample, this clonotype turned up many times. V usage is TRBV20-1 and J usage is TRBJ1-1; 12 nucleotides match TRBD1. In germline, CDR1 is DFQATT, CDR2 SNEGSKA (reference sequence). V was clipped by 8 bases and J by 7 bases; unmatched bases: 8. This CDR3 comprises 13 residues. The CDR3 region is CSSTGQGALEAFF. The CDR3 bases are TGCAGTTCTACGGGACAGGGGGCTCTTGAAGCTTTCTTT.

This clonotype was recorded many times. J is TRBJ1-5 and V is TRBV10-2; D remains ambiguous. This CDR3 has 12 residues. V lost 3 bases, J lost 7 bases, and 7 bases lay in between. The V gene's germline CDR1 is WSHSY and CDR2 SAAADI. CDR3 bases: TGCGCCAGCAGTGAAGGGAAGCAGCCCCAGCATTTT. It specifies CASSEGKQPQHF.

At least ten counts were recorded for this clonotype. CDR3 region: CAWSAKGTYEQYF. The CDR3 DNA reads TGTGCCTGGAGTGCCAAGGGAACCTACGAGCAGTACTTC. J is TRBJ2-7 and V is TRBV30; D gene ambiguous. Trimming took off 1 base at V and 2 bases at J, with 9 bases between the two ends. This CDR3 region has 13 residues. Per the germline V gene, CDR1 is GTSNPN and CDR2 is SVGIG (reference sequence).

This clonotype occurred many times. Relative to the germline gene, one junction end is altered; a read error may explain this. The CDR3 sequence is CASSLQGLLYDEQFF. The CDR3 nucleotides read TGCGCCAGCAGCCTCCAGGGCCTTCTCTACGATGAGCAGTTCTTC. The chain combines TRBV5-1 with TRBJ2-1; TRBD1 might be the D (5 bases). The CDR3 length is 15 residues. In germline, CDR1 is SGHRS, CDR2 YFSETQ.

There are many counts of this clonotype. V usage is TRBV5-1 and J usage is TRBJ2-3; D unresolved. The CDR3 length is 13 residues. CDR1 and CDR2 (germline): SGHRS, YFSETQ. The V end was cut by 4 bases, the J end by 5 bases, with 11 bases between. CDR3 DNA sequence: TGCGCCAGCAGCCCTTTGGGCGAAGATACGCAGTATTTT. This gives the protein CASSPLGEDTQYF.

The chain joins TRBV5-1 to TRBJ2-5; TRBD1 matches 12 bases. The germline gives CDR1 SGHRS, CDR2 YFSETQ. The CDR3 extends over 15 amino acids. The junction had 6 bases not matched to a gene; V was cut back by 7 bases and J by 2 bases. The DNA for the CDR3 is TGCGCCAGCCAGGGGGACAGGGGGCCGCAAGAGACCCAGTACTTC. It is translated as CASQGDRGPQETQYF.

Comment on this clonotype: This may arise from a read error, as a much more abundant clone is one base away. V and J are TRBV7-9 and TRBJ1-5, with D hard to call. The J call may be incorrect, as the DNA end agrees better with TRBJ2-3. CDR1 is SEHNR, CDR2 FQNEAQ, per germline (reference sequence). The CDR3 contains 13 residues. This CDR3 reads CASSFSTPSPQYF. CDR3 nucleotide sequence: TGTGCCAGCAGCTTTTCAACCCCATCGCCCCAGTATTTT.

CDR3 region: CASSPGLTFGNQPQHF. In DNA, the CDR3 is TGTGCCAGCAGCCCGGGACTCACCTTCGGCAATCAGCCCCAGCATTTT. This chain connects TRBV5-8 to TRBJ1-5; a weak D match, TRBD1 (5 bases). V was shortened by 4 bases and J by 2 bases, with 16 bases between the two germline ends. Germline V gives CDR1 SGHTS, CDR2 YDEGEE. This CDR3 comprises 16 residues.